Many counts were recorded for the clone carrying this TCR beta chain. As yet, its antigen is unknown. Described time point: newly diagnosed GD, antithyroid drugs for less than 3 months. PBMC-extracted RNA yielded the TCR library. This sample is part of a study of regulatory T cells in long-lasting Graves disease. Through Arm-PCR of CDR3 regions and iRepertoire HTBI primers, TCR beta libraries were built. TCRdb re-called the multiplex PCR reads through MiXCR, storing one row per CDR3 protein. The repertoire holds about 330,000 distinct CDR3 sequences, with around 15% as singletons. The germline gives CDR1 DFQATT, CDR2 SNEGSKA (reference sequence). V gave up 6 bases and J gave up 4 bases, with 11 bases separating them. The CDR3 extends over 12 amino acids. Study observations and caveats: The persistent group shared about 2,700 public clonotypes, more than the roughly 970 shared by new patients. Thyroid tissue was not studied; only peripheral blood was.

This sample also belongs to another study, concerning T cells in Graves' hyperthyroidism and ophthalmopathy.

This TCR was sampled from a woman aged 18-29 years with Graves disease. The input for sequencing was peripheral blood mononuclear cells (PBMCs), taken at new diagnosis, from a patient treated with antithyroid drugs. V gene TRBV20-1 combines with J gene TRBJ2-3, with D uncertain. The CDR3 reads CSAIPRADTQYF. Written as DNA, the CDR3 is TGCAGTGCGATCCCACGTGCAGATACGCAGTATTTT.